This TCR beta chain was sequenced in a study of T-cell memory formation after mild COVID-19. Study-level points and caveats: Cross-reactive memory seemingly joined, as some responding clones were found in pre-infection memory.

TCRdb analysed the 5' RACE reads with MiXCR anew, one entry per CDR3 protein. The sample records under 200,000 distinct CDR3 sequences, under 14% being singletons. As to this clonotype: Its antigen is still unknown.

Trimming removed 3 bases at V and 6 bases at J, with 6 bases between. This CDR3 is 12 amino acids long. The germline V gene has CDR1 KGHDR and CDR2 SFDVKD. The V call is TRBV24-1, the J call TRBJ2-3; D ambiguous. Sequencing was carried out using PBMCs or a T cell subset sorted from them (not recorded which). This receptor was taken from a man aged 18-30 years who had mild COVID-19 (a few samples of this study predate the infection). Cell type and time point are not known. The CDR3 DNA sequence: TGTGCCACCAGTGATCTTTCGGATACGCAGTATTTT. Amino acids: CATSDLSDTQYF.